The 22 T cell receptor beta chains listed next were all sequenced from one sample in a study of T-cell memory formation after mild COVID-19. Each CDR3 protein gets one entry after TCRdb re-called the 5' RACE reads with MiXCR. In the table there are more than 300,000 distinct CDR3 sequences, around 13% of which are singletons. Sequencing was carried out using PBMCs or a T cell subset sorted from them (not recorded which). The receptors were gathered from a man between 18 and 29 years old who had mild COVID-19 (a few samples of this study predate the infection). Cell type and time point are not known.

The chain couples TRBV7-2 to TRBJ2-7; 9 nucleotides match TRBD1. The CDR3 sequence is 15 residues long. V lost 1 base, J lost 3 bases, and 4 bases stayed unmatched. CDR1 SGHTA and CDR2 FQGNSA come from the germline V gene. The DNA of the CDR3 is TGTGCCAGCAGCTTAGTAGGGACAGGGAACTACGAGCAGTACTTC. It is translated as CASSLVGTGNYEQYF.

V usage is TRBV3-1 and J usage is TRBJ2-7; TRBD1 agrees at 8 bases. The CDR3 length is 13 residues. The junction had 6 bases not matched to a gene; V was cut back by 5 bases and J by 6 bases. CDR1 LGHDT and CDR2 YNNKEL come from the germline V gene (reference sequence). The DNA of the CDR3 is TGTGCCAGCAGCTTCGACGACAGGGGCGAGCAGTACTTC. Translated: CASSFDDRGEQYF.

The sample holds a few counts of this clonotype. This chain connects TRBV6-2 or TRBV6-3 to TRBJ1-2; D is perhaps TRBD1 (5 bases). This CDR3 spans 18 amino acids. Germline lookup yields CDR1 MNHEY and CDR2 SVGEGT. V lost 2 bases, J lost 3 bases, and 22 bases lay in between. CDR3 nucleotides: TGTGCCAGCAGTTACCCGACAGCCTGGGATTACAAGGACTATGGCTACACCTTC. This translates into CASSYPTAWDYKDYGYTF.

V and J are TRBV12-5 and TRBJ1-5; the D is unclear. There are 13 residues in the CDR3. The V gene lost 5 bases and the J gene lost 6 bases, with 11 bases spanning the gap. The germline V gene has CDR1 LGHNT and CDR2 FRNRAP. The CDR3 region is CASGPSSGQPQHF. For the CDR3, the DNA is TGTGCTAGTGGTCCCTCCTCTGGTCAGCCCCAGCATTTT.

This chain uses TRBV27 with TRBJ2-5; TRBD1 agrees at 9 bases. The CDR3 totals 15 residues. Germline V CDR1 and CDR2: MNHEY, SMNVEV (reference sequence). V was clipped by 6 bases and J by 2 bases; unmatched bases: 7. The CDR3 sequence is CASSWGTGRQETQYF. The CDR3, as DNA: TGTGCCAGCAGCTGGGGGACAGGGAGGCAAGAGACCCAGTACTTC.

This clonotype showed up just a few times. The chain recombines TRBV19 with TRBJ1-1; D is uncertain. V lost 3 bases to trimming and J lost 1 base, with 6 bases between them. The CDR3 extends over 13 amino acids. CDR1 and CDR2 (germline): LNHDA, SQIVND (reference sequence). The CDR3, as DNA: TGTGCCAGTAGTATTTACGGGAACACTGAAGCTTTCTTT. Amino acid sequence: CASSIYGNTEAFF. Based on the CDR3 plus reference TRBV19 and TRBJ1-1, the full variable domain is DGGITQSPKYLFRKEGQNVTLSCEQNLNHDAMYWYRQDPGQGLRLIYYSQIVNDFQKGDIAEGYSVSREKKESFPLTVTSAQKNPTAFYLCASSIYGNTEAFFGQGTRLTVV.

The chain recombines TRBV2 with TRBJ2-7; D might be TRBD2 (6 bases). This CDR3 region has 13 residues. Trimming took off 8 bases at V and 2 bases at J, with 13 bases between the two ends. Germline V gene sequence: CDR1 SNHLY, CDR2 FYNNEI. The CDR3 sequence: CASGEARAYEQYF. CDR3 nucleotides: TGTGCCAGCGGGGAGGCCAGGGCCTACGAGCAGTACTTC. The variable domain in full, with the rest retrieved from reference TRBV2 and TRBJ2-7, is EPEVTQTPSHQVTQMGQEVILRCVPISNHLYFYWYRQILGQKVEFLVSFYNNEISEKSEIFDDQFSVERPDGSNFTLKIRSTKLEDSAMYFCASGEARAYEQYFGPGTRLTVT.

This clonotype was counted many times. This chain connects TRBV12-3 or TRBV12-4 to TRBJ1-2; D perhaps matches TRBD1 (5 bases). The CDR3 spans 12 residues. V was shortened by 7 bases and J by 6 bases, with 12 bases between the two germline ends. The CDR3 DNA sequence: TGTGCCAGCACCCTGGAGGGGAATGGCTACACCTTC. This codes for CASTLEGNGYTF.

This clonotype came up many times. The J gene is TRBJ2-6, the V gene TRBV6-2 or TRBV6-3; D ambiguous. V lost 6 bases and J lost 0, with 9 bases in between. The CDR3 loop spans 15 amino acids. Germline CDR1 and CDR2: MNHEY and SVGEGT. The CDR3 region is CASSPSSSGANVLTF. CDR3 DNA sequence: TGTGCCAGCAGCCCGTCGTCCTCTGGGGCCAACGTCCTGACTTTC.

This clonotype has a handful of counts. This rearrangement joins TRBV6-5 to TRBJ1-1; D uncertain. This CDR3 spans 15 amino acids. Trimming cost V 0 bases and J 4 bases, with 12 bases left between them. Germline V gives CDR1 MNHEY, CDR2 SVGAGI. CDR3 bases: TGTGCCAGCAGTTACTCGGGTGGGCTGCGCACTGAAGCTTTCTTT. As protein: CASSYSGGLRTEAFF.

This clonotype came up many times. The V and J genes are TRBV7-8 and TRBJ2-1; TRBD2 agrees at 12 bases. J lost 9 bases, V lost 1 base, and 13 bases had no gene match. There are 18 residues in the CDR3. Germline lookup yields CDR1 SGHVS and CDR2 FQNEAQ. CDR3 region: CASSLDLGLAGSSGEQFF. CDR3 nucleotides: TGTGCCAGCAGCTTAGATCTCGGACTAGCGGGGAGTAGTGGTGAGCAGTTCTTC.

This sequence joins TRBV7-2 and TRBJ1-2; the D gene is possibly TRBD1 (5 bases). Deletions cut 5 bases from V and 2 bases from J, with 9 bases between. The CDR3 extends over 13 amino acids. Germline CDR1 and CDR2: SGHTA and FQGNSA. The chain's CDR3 is CASSGGGNYGYTF. In nucleotides, the CDR3 is TGTGCCAGCAGCGGCGGGGGAAACTATGGCTACACCTTC. Full variable domain (remainder filled in from reference TRBV7-2 and TRBJ1-2): GAGVSQSPSNKVTEKGKDVELRCDPISGHTALYWYRQSLGQGLEFLIYFQGNSAPDKSGLPSDRFSAERTGGSVSTLTIQRTQQEDSAVYLCASSGGGNYGYTFGSGTRLTVV.

This clonotype was found a few times. The genes are TRBV5-6 and TRBJ2-7, with unresolved D. V shed 1 base and J shed 3 bases, with 8 bases lying between them. The CDR3 consists of 13 residues. Per germline, CDR1 SGHDT and CDR2 YYEEEE. The CDR3 is CASSLTYGYEQYF. The CDR3 coding sequence is TGTGCCAGCAGCTTGACTTACGGCTACGAGCAGTACTTC.

The table lists this clonotype with many counts. The V call is TRBV3-1, the J call TRBJ2-5; D is unclear. The CDR3 loop spans 16 amino acids. The germline gives CDR1 LGHDT, CDR2 YNNKEL (reference sequence). V lost 5 bases, J lost 5 bases, and 21 bases lay in between. Here the CDR3 reads CASSLSEPGVGETQYF. As DNA, the CDR3 is TGTGCCAGCAGCTTAAGCGAACCTGGGGTAGGGGAGACCCAGTACTTC.

This chain links TRBV11-2 with TRBJ2-7; 7 bases map to TRBD2. The CDR3 covers 18 residues. Germline V gene data show CDR1 as SGHAT and CDR2 as FQNNGV. J gave up 2 bases and V 5 bases, and 18 bases lay outside the gene matches. CDR3 sequence reads: CASSPRDSRTSKTYEQYF. CDR3 sequence (DNA): TGTGCCAGCAGCCCCCGGGACTCAAGGACTAGTAAAACCTACGAGCAGTACTTC. The variable domain in full, completed from reference TRBV11-2 and TRBJ2-7, reads EAGVAQSPRYKIIEKRQSVAFWCNPISGHATLYWYQQILGQGPKLLIQFQNNGVVDDSQLPKDRFSAERLKGVDSTLKIQPAKLEDSAVYLCASSPRDSRTSKTYEQYFGPGTRLTVT.

As DNA, the CDR3 is TGCAGTGCTAATCGGGACAGGGGCCCTAACACTGAAGCTTTCTTT. Encoded protein: CSANRDRGPNTEAFF. The gene calls are TRBV20-1 and TRBJ1-1; 10 positions match TRBD1. Germline V CDR1 and CDR2: DFQATT, SNEGSKA (reference sequence). The CDR3 spans 15 residues. The trim removed 4 bases at V and 2 bases at J, leaving 7 bases unmatched.

This clonotype was found a few times. CDR3: CSVEKDRGYGYTF. The CDR3 coding sequence is TGCAGCGTTGAGAAGGACAGGGGTTATGGCTACACCTTC. The rearrangement links TRBV29-1 to TRBJ1-2, with 9 bases aligning to TRBD1. This CDR3 comprises 13 residues. From germline, CDR1 is SQVTM and CDR2 ANQGSEA. V lost 3 bases, J lost 5 bases, and 4 bases stayed unmatched.

Only a few counts were recorded for this clonotype. V and J are TRBV12-3 or TRBV12-4 and TRBJ2-5; D may be TRBD1 (6 bases). This CDR3 is built from 13 residues. The ends were cut back, 2 bases at V and 7 bases at J, with 11 bases in the middle. The CDR3: CASSLQGIATQYF. The DNA for the CDR3 is TGTGCCAGCAGTTTACAGGGGATTGCGACCCAGTACTTC.

The V call is TRBV20-1, the J call TRBJ1-2; D uncertain. The CDR3 contains 12 residues. V lost 3 bases and J lost 4, with 9 bases in between. CDR1 and CDR2 (germline): DFQATT, SNEGSKA (reference sequence). CDR3 DNA sequence: TGCAGTGCTAGGATCAGATTCTATGGCTACACCTTC. Encoded protein: CSARIRFYGYTF.

This clonotype was found many times. The V and J genes are TRBV6-6 and TRBJ1-2, with a tentative D call TRBD1 (5 bases). With 3 bases removed from V and 4 bases from J, the gap between germline ends came to 15 bases. The CDR3 extends over 15 amino acids. The V gene's germline CDR1 is MNHNY and CDR2 SVGAGI (reference sequence). The CDR3 coding sequence is TGTGCCAGCAGTTATCGCGGGGCCGGGACCTATGGCTACACCTTC. It is translated as CASSYRGAGTYGYTF.

The sample holds a few counts of this clonotype. This chain connects TRBV27 to TRBJ1-6, with a weak D call TRBD1 (5 bases). The germline V gene has CDR1 MNHEY and CDR2 SMNVEV (reference sequence). V lost 7 bases to trimming and J lost 6 bases, with 10 bases between them. The CDR3 extends over 13 amino acids. CDR3 protein: CASKGPINSPLHF. For the CDR3, the DNA is TGTGCCAGCAAGGGACCGATTAATTCACCCCTCCACTTT.

Only a few counts were recorded for this clonotype. The chain joins TRBV27 to TRBJ1-2; D unclear. With 6 bases removed from V and 2 bases from J, the gap between germline ends came to 19 bases. CDR3 size: 16 residues. Germline-derived CDR1 and CDR2 are MNHEY and SMNVEV (reference sequence). This chain's CDR3 is CASSSPSAGSNYGYTF. CDR3 bases: TGTGCCAGCAGCTCCCCTTCGGCGGGGTCGAACTATGGCTACACCTTC.